The TCR beta chain under discussion was sequenced for a study of T cells in Graves' hyperthyroidism and ophthalmopathy. Comment on this clonotype: A read error may account for a junction end that differs from germline.

Newly diagnosed hyperthyroidism, duration under 2 months, in patients aged 18 to 65. Uncontrolled infection, other autoimmune disease, pregnancy or lactation excluded patients. Amplification targeted TCR beta CDR3 regions from RNA transcripts. First-round RT-PCR of the TCR CDR3 relied on the HTBI primer set. TCRdb redid the calling of the multiplex PCR reads with MiXCR, one entry per CDR3 protein. The data hold around 760,000 distinct CDR3 sequences, with 35% observed a single time. Specimen: blood. The sequence came from a woman aged 40 to 50 with Graves' hyperthyroidism.

The CDR3 reads CASSLASGSF. The CDR3 nucleotides read TGTGCCAGCAGCTTAGCCAGCGGGAGTTTC. The chain carries TRBV7-8 and TRBJ1-2; D not resolved. Germline V gene sequence: CDR1 SGHVS, CDR2 FQNEAQ. The CDR3 loop spans 10 amino acids.